The 9 T cell receptor beta chains below were found in one sample sequenced in a study of blood T cell repertoires in COVID-19. Sequenced by immunoSEQ multiplex PCR; TCRdb stores in-frame clones only, minus some. The sample holds about 240,000 clones, approximately 86% seen once. The sample comprised PBMCs or T cells enriched from blood (not recorded which). These TCRs come from a woman in her thirties or forties with acute COVID-19.

V is TRBV2 and J is TRBJ2-7, with 9 positions matching TRBD1. The CDR3 loop spans 12 amino acids. Germline CDR1 is SNHLY and CDR2 is FYNNEI. The ends lost 6 bases at V and 12 bases at J; junction bases unmatched: 9. The CDR3 spells CASSTSGTGLYF. For the CDR3, the DNA is TGTGCCAGCAGCACCTCGGGGACAGGGTTGTACTTC.

The rearrangement uses TRBV5-1 and TRBJ2-2, with TRBD2 identical over 14 bases. This CDR3 is built from 17 residues. The ends lost 4 bases at V and 5 bases at J; junction bases unmatched: 7. Germline V gene data show CDR1 as SGHRS and CDR2 as YFSETQ. The CDR3 sequence: CASSQGLAGGRTGELFF. In DNA, the CDR3 is TGCGCCAGCAGCCAAGGACTAGCGGGAGGTCGGACCGGGGAGCTGTTTTTT.

The V call is TRBV4-2, the J call TRBJ2-5; TRBD2 agrees at 9 bases. The CDR3 sequence is 15 residues long. Germline V gives CDR1 LGHNA, CDR2 YNFKEQ. The V segment lost 2 bases and the J segment 5 bases; nucleotides outside the gene matches: 6. The CDR3 region is CASSQTASGKETQYF. DNA of the CDR3: TGTGCCAGCAGCCAAACGGCTAGCGGGAAGGAGACCCAGTACTTC.

The chain carries TRBV11-3 and TRBJ1-1; a weak D match, TRBD1 (5 bases). Trimming removed 5 bases at V and 1 base at J, with 11 bases between. The V gene's germline CDR1 is SGHNT and CDR2 YENEEA. The CDR3 has 14 residues. CDR3 bases: TGTGCCAGCAGCATGGGGCGGGAGAACACTGAAGCTTTCTTT. As protein: CASSMGRENTEAFF.

This clone has only one observation. The J gene is TRBJ2-1, the V gene TRBV5-5; unclear D gene. V lost 4 bases to trimming and J lost 3 bases, with 5 bases between them. CDR1 SGHKS and CDR2 YYEKEE come from the germline V gene (reference sequence). CDR3 length: 12 amino acids. CDR3 sequence: CASSQHYNEQFF. The CDR3, as DNA: TGTGCCAGCAGCCAACACTACAATGAGCAGTTCTTC. Full variable domain (missing parts from reference TRBV5-5 and TRBJ2-1): DAGVTQSPTHLIKTRGQQVTLRCSPISGHKSVSWYQQVLGQGPQFIFQYYEKEERGRGNFPDRFSARQFPNYSSELNVNALLLGDSALYLCASSQHYNEQFFGPGTRLTVL.

This clone was seen only once. The CDR3 DNA follows: TGTGCCAGTACCCTCCCCGGACATTTGGCTGAAGCTTTCTTT. It specifies CASTLPGHLAEAFF. This chain uses TRBV19 with TRBJ1-1, with D maybe TRBD1 (5 bases). V was trimmed by 7 bases and J by 6 bases, leaving 18 bases between them. This CDR3 comprises 14 residues. Germline values: CDR1 LNHDA, CDR2 SQIVND (reference sequence).

The rearrangement links TRBV2 to TRBJ2-1; maybe TRBD1 (6 bases). V lost 6 bases, J lost 7 bases, and 16 bases lay in between. The CDR3 runs to 14 residues. CDR1 is SNHLY, CDR2 FYNNEI, per germline. The CDR3 nucleotides read TGTGCCAGCAGCAAGGACAGTGCAAATAATGAGCAGTTCTTC. Translating it yields CASSKDSANNEQFF.

This clone showed up just a few times. This chain connects TRBV10-2 to TRBJ2-7; D is possibly TRBD1 (6 bases). Trimming removed 6 bases at V and 1 base at J, with 10 bases between. The CDR3 is made up of 13 amino acids. Germline V CDR1 and CDR2: WSHSY, SAAADI. The CDR3 region is CASRGGESYEQYF. In DNA, the CDR3 is TGCGCCAGCAGAGGGGGAGAGTCCTACGAGCAGTACTTC.

Worth noting for this clone: A junction boundary mismatches the germline segment, possibly from a read error. The rearrangement links TRBV5-8 to TRBJ1-1; 10 nucleotides align to TRBD1. Looked up from germline, CDR1 is SGHTS and CDR2 is YDEGEE. The CDR3 is 16 amino acids. CDR3 protein: CASSKGQGTVKTEAFF. The CDR3 DNA sequence: TGTGCCAGCAGCAAGGGACAGGGGACGGTGAAAACTGAAGCTTTCTTT.